This record looks at one TCR beta chain sequence and its context. Trimming took off 4 bases at V and 0 bases at J, with 14 bases between the two ends. CDR3 size: 16 residues. Germline CDR1 and CDR2: SGHRS and YFSETQ. These data belong to a study of shared clonotypes between healthy human individuals. As for the study in general: The study used three CD4 naive, three CD4 memory, two CD8 naive and one CD8 memory plate per donor.

The authors distributed each subset's genomic DNA evenly over several immunoSEQ plates. Per the original data handling: Owing to the provision of junction-only sequences devoid of quality scores by immunoSEQ, filtering differed. Clones were sequenced by immunoSEQ multiplex PCR, and TCRdb holds only the in-frame ones, with some missing. V, J and clone size reflect that table, while D and trimming were determined from the DNA. The table lists around 1.4 million clones, about 98.5% of them singletons. This chain connects TRBV5-1 to TRBJ2-1; D call uncertain. Input material: naive CD4+ T cells sorted from blood. Sample subset: CD45RA+ positively selected. The TCR was taken from a man aged 25-45 years in good health. CDR3 bases: TGCGCCAGCAGCATTCGACCACCGGCCTCCTACAATGAGCAGTTCTTC. Its protein product is CASSIRPPASYNEQFF.